The 19 T cell receptor beta chains in this list originate from one sample, sequenced in a study of blood T cells in healthy people across ages. A second PCR, run for about 6 to 11 cycles, used a sample-barcoded 5' primer plus a J-beta primer mix. MiXCR was run by TCRdb on the 5' RACE reads, yielding one entry per CDR3 protein. The table includes 1.4 million or so distinct CDR3 sequences, approximately 39% detected once. Sequences were obtained from blood. The receptors derive from a woman in her late teens or twenties in good health.

The V call is TRBV7-2, the J call TRBJ1-6; TRBD1 might be the D (5 bases). The CDR3 is made up of 15 amino acids. Germline-derived CDR1 and CDR2 are SGHTA and FQGNSA. V dropped 4 bases and J dropped 7 bases, with 14 bases sitting between them. In nucleotides, the CDR3 is TGTGCCAGCAGCTCTCTAGGGGCAGGGAATTCACCCCTCCACTTT. Translation: CASSSLGAGNSPLHF.

This clonotype was observed at least ten times. V gene TRBV12-3 or TRBV12-4 combines with J gene TRBJ2-7; D call uncertain. CDR3 length equals 13 residues. V lost 5 bases and J lost 2, with 10 bases in between. Written as DNA, the CDR3 is TGTGCCAGCAGTACTTCAGGTCCCTACGAGCAGTACTTC. Translated: CASSTSGPYEQYF.

The rearrangement joins TRBV29-1 to TRBJ2-6; no reliable D call. V dropped 3 bases and J dropped 0 bases, with 12 bases sitting between them. In germline, CDR1 is SQVTM, CDR2 ANQGSEA. This CDR3 has 16 residues. The DNA of the CDR3 is TGCAGCGTTGAGTCTGGCCCTAGCTCTGGGGCCAACGTCCTGACTTTC. Translated: CSVESGPSSGANVLTF.

This clonotype was seen a few times. The chain joins TRBV2 to TRBJ2-7; D gene ambiguous. V lost 7 bases to trimming and J lost 2 bases, with 9 bases between them. The CDR3 is made up of 12 amino acids. The germline gives CDR1 SNHLY, CDR2 FYNNEI. The CDR3 coding sequence is TGTGCCAGCAACCCCTCCCCCTACGAGCAGTACTTC. Amino acids: CASNPSPYEQYF.

This clonotype has only a few counts. J is TRBJ2-1 and V is TRBV20-1; 7 bases fit TRBD2. TRBJ2-7 matches the DNA end more closely, so the J call is doubtful. The CDR3 runs 14 residues. Germline CDR1 DFQATT, CDR2 SNEGSKA (reference sequence). CDR3 in amino acids: CSAHRTRAYNEQYF. The DNA for the CDR3 is TGCAGTGCTCATAGGACTAGAGCTTACAATGAGCAGTACTTC.

J is TRBJ2-5 and V is TRBV6-1; D not certain. CDR3 length: 14 amino acids. Germline V gene sequence: CDR1 MNHNS, CDR2 SASEGT. V gave up 4 bases and J gave up 11 bases, with 20 bases separating them. The CDR3, as DNA: TGTGCCAGCAGTGTGGGTTTCGTGATCAATGAGCAGTACTTC. This gives the protein CASSVGFVINEQYF.

With regard to this clonotype: An end of the junction does not agree with germline; a read error may underlie this. The chain combines TRBV7-2 with TRBJ1-2, with unresolved D. Per the germline V gene, CDR1 is SGHTA and CDR2 is FQGNSA. The CDR3 length is 13 residues. The CDR3 coding sequence is TGTGCCAGCAGCCCCGGGCAGCTCTATGGCCACACCTTC. This codes for CASSPGQLYGHTF.

This sequence joins TRBV9 and TRBJ2-7; D is unclear. CDR1 and CDR2 from the germline V gene are SGDLS and YYNGEE. CDR3 size: 13 residues. The V gene lost 3 bases and the J gene lost 7 bases, with 14 bases spanning the gap. CDR3 sequence reads: CASSAFPNNEQYF. The CDR3 bases are TGTGCCAGCAGCGCTTTTCCTAACAATGAGCAGTACTTC.

The V gene is TRBV10-3, the J gene TRBJ1-1, with unresolved D. This CDR3 is built from 12 residues. The germline V gene encodes CDR1 ENHRY and CDR2 SYGVKD. V was clipped by 2 bases and J by 5 bases, with 6 bases between them. The CDR3 coding sequence is TGTGCCATCAGTGAGGTCCGGACTGAAGCTTTCTTT. Its translation is CAISEVRTEAFF.

Concerning this clonotype: A much larger clone differs from this one at a single base, so this may be a read error. The rearrangement joins TRBV29-1 to TRBJ2-1, with TRBD2 identical over 14 bases. The CDR3 has 16 residues. Germline CDR1 SQVTM, CDR2 ANQGSEA. Trimming removed 3 bases from V and 9 bases from J; junction bases left unmatched: 10. For the CDR3, the DNA is TGCAGCGTTGAGGGACTAGCGGGAGCTTCGTTGTGTGAGCAGTTCTTC. It encodes CSVEGLAGASLCEQFF.

This clonotype was counted a few times. V gene TRBV9 combines with J gene TRBJ2-7; TRBD1 matches 9 bases. The V gene end was trimmed by 0 bases and the J gene end by 2 bases; junction bases not matched to a gene: 3. This CDR3 has 15 amino acids. Germline V CDR1 and CDR2: SGDLS, YYNGEE. The CDR3 sequence is CASSVAYRGPYEQYF. The CDR3 DNA follows: TGTGCCAGCAGCGTAGCGTACAGGGGGCCCTACGAGCAGTACTTC.

This clonotype appeared many times. The rearrangement links TRBV28 to TRBJ2-2; possible D gene TRBD1, 6 bases. Looked up from germline, CDR1 is MDHEN and CDR2 is SYDVKM. V dropped 4 bases and J dropped 4 bases, with 13 bases sitting between them. This CDR3 comprises 15 residues. CDR3 nucleotide sequence: TGTGCCAGCAGTTCCCCAGGGGTCGGCACCGGGGAGCTGTTTTTT. Protein sequence: CASSSPGVGTGELFF.

This sequence joins TRBV12-3 or TRBV12-4 and TRBJ2-3, with D possibly being TRBD2 (6 bases). V lost 3 bases to trimming and J lost 3 bases, with 16 bases between them. This CDR3 is 16 amino acids long. Written as DNA, the CDR3 is TGTGCCAGCAGTTTTGGGACGGAGACTAGAACAGATACGCAGTATTTT. Translated: CASSFGTETRTDTQYF.

This clonotype was seen a handful of times. V is TRBV7-9 and J is TRBJ2-1; perhaps TRBD2 as D (5 bases). The V gene's germline CDR1 is SEHNR and CDR2 FQNEAQ (reference sequence). Trimming stripped 8 bases from V and 3 bases from J, with 17 bases between. There are 15 residues in the CDR3. The CDR3 DNA follows: TGTGCCAGCCTGAGCATCGGAACTAGCTACAATGAGCAGTTCTTC. This sequence encodes CASLSIGTSYNEQFF.

This clonotype was seen at least ten times. The genes are TRBV4-3 and TRBJ2-4; tentatively, D is TRBD1 (5 bases). With 3 bases removed from V and 0 bases from J, the gap between germline ends came to 9 bases. Germline V gives CDR1 LGHNA, CDR2 YSLEER. The CDR3 is made up of 15 amino acids. The CDR3 DNA reads TGCGCCAGCAGCCACCTGACAGAAGCCAAAAACATTCAGTACTTC. It encodes CASSHLTEAKNIQYF.

The chain carries TRBV7-2 and TRBJ2-7; D possibly corresponds to TRBD2 (7 bases). This CDR3 region has 19 residues. Germline lookup yields CDR1 SGHTA and CDR2 FQGNSA. The V end was cut by 0 bases, the J end by 7 bases, with 28 bases between. CDR3 sequence (DNA): TGTGCCAGCAGCTTAGCTAGGGGGGGGTTGAGCCTCTCCTACAATGAGCAGTACTTC. Encoded protein: CASSLARGGLSLSYNEQYF.

V is TRBV20-1 and J is TRBJ2-1; TRBD1 is a possible D gene (6 bases). CDR1 DFQATT and CDR2 SNEGSKA come from the germline V gene (reference sequence). V shed 6 bases and J shed 3 bases, with 15 bases lying between them. CDR3 length equals 14 residues. CDR3 loop: CSAYQGRGYNEQFF. Written as DNA, the CDR3 is TGCAGTGCGTACCAGGGGAGAGGCTACAATGAGCAGTTCTTC.

Only a few counts were recorded for this clonotype. The chain recombines TRBV2 with TRBJ2-2; D uncertain. The V and J ends lost 7 bases and 4 bases respectively, with 10 bases between them. Germline assignment: CDR1 SNHLY and CDR2 FYNNEI. The length of the CDR3 is 13 residues. CDR3 in amino acids: CASMGQITGELFF. DNA of the CDR3: TGTGCCAGCATGGGTCAGATCACCGGGGAGCTGTTTTTT.

This clonotype has a handful of counts. J is TRBJ2-7 and V is TRBV6-1; maybe TRBD2 (5 bases). The CDR3 length is 14 residues. V was clipped by 7 bases and J by 4 bases, with 17 bases between them. The V gene's germline CDR1 is MNHNS and CDR2 SASEGT. CDR3 loop: CASTKGDGVYEQYF. Written as DNA, the CDR3 is TGTGCCAGCACCAAGGGAGACGGCGTTTACGAGCAGTACTTC.